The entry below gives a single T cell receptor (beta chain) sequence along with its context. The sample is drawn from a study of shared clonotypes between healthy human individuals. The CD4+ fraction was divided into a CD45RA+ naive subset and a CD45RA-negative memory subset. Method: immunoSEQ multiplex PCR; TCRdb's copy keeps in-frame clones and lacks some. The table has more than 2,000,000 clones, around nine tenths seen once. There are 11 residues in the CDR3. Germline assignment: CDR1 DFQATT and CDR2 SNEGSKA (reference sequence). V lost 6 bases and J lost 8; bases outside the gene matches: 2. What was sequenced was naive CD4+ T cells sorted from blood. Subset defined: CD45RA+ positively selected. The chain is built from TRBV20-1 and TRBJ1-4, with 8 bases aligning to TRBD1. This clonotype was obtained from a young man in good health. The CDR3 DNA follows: TGCAGTGCCTGGGACAGGGAAAAACTGTTTTTT. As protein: CSAWDREKLFF.